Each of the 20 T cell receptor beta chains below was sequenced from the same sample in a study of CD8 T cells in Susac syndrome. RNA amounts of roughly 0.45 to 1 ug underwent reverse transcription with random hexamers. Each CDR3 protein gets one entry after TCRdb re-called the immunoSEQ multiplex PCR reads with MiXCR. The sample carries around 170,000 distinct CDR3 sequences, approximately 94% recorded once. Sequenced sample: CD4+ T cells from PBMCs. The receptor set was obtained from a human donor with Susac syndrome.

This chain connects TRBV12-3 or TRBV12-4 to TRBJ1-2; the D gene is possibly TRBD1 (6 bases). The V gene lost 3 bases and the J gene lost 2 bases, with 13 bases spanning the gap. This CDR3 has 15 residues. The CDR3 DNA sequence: TGTGCCAGCAGTTTTTCAGGGGAGGCGAACTATGGCTACACCTTC. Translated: CASSFSGEANYGYTF.

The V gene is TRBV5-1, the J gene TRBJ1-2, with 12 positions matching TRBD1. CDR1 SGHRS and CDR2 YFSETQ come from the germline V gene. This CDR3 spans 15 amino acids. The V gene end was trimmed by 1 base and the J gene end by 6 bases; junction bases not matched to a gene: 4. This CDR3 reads CASSLQGTGGDGYTF. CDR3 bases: TGCGCCAGCAGCTTGCAGGGGACAGGGGGCGATGGCTACACCTTC.

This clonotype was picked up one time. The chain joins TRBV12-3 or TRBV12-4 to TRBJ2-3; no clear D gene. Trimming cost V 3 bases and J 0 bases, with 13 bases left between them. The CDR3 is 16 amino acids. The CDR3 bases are TGTGCCAGCAGTTTGGTGTCGACTCCTAGCACAGATACGCAGTATTTT. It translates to CASSLVSTPSTDTQYF.

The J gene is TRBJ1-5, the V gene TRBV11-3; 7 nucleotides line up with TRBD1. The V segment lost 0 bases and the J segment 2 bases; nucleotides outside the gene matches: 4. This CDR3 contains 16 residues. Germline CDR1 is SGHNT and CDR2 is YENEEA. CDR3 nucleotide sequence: TGTGCCAGCAGCTTAGACAGGGGGAGAGGCAATCAGCCCCAGCATTTT. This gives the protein CASSLDRGRGNQPQHF.

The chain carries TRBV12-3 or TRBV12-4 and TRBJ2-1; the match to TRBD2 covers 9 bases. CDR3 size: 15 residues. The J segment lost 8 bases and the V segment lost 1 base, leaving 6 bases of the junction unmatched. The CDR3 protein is CASSLGGGARDEQFF. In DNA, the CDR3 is TGTGCCAGCAGTTTAGGCGGGGGGGCTAGGGATGAGCAGTTCTTC.

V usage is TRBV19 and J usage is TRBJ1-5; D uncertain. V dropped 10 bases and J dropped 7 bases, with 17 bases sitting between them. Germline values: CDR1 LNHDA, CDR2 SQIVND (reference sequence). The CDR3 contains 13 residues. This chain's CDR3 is CATQGGRWQPQHF. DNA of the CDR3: TGTGCCACCCAAGGAGGACGGTGGCAGCCCCAGCATTTT.

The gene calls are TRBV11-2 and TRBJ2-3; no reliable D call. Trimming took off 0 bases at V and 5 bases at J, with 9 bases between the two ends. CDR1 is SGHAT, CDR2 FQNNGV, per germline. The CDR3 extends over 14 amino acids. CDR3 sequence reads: CASSLDSGRDTQYF. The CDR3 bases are TGTGCCAGCAGCTTAGATAGTGGGCGAGATACGCAGTATTTT.

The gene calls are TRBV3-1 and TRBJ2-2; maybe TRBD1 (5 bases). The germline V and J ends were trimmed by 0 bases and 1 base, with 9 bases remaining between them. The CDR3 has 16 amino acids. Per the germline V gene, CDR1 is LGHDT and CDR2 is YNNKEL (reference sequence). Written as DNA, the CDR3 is TGTGCCAGCAGCCAAGATGGGGCGGTGAACACCGGGGAGCTGTTTTTT. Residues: CASSQDGAVNTGELFF.

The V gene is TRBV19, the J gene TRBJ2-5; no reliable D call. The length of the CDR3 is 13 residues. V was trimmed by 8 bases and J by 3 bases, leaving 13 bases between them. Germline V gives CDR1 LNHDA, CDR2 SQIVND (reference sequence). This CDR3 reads CASGEQLKETQYF. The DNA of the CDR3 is TGTGCCAGTGGAGAACAGTTAAAAGAGACCCAGTACTTC.

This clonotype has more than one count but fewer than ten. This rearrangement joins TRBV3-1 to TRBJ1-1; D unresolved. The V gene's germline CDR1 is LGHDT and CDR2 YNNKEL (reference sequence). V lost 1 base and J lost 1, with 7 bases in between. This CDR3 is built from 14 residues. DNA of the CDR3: TGTGCCAGCAGCCAAGGGGCGGGGAACACTGAAGCTTTCTTT. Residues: CASSQGAGNTEAFF.

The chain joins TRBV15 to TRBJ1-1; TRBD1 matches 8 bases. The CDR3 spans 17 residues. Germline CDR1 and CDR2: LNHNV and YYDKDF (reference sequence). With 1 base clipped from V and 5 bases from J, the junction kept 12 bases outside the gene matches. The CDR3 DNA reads TGTGCCACCAGCAGAGGACGAAGAGGACAGGGATTAACTGAAGCTTTCTTT. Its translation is CATSRGRRGQGLTEAFF. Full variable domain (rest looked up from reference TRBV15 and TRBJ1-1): DAMVIQNPRYQVTQFGKPVTLSCSQTLNHNVMYWYQQKSSQAPKLLFHYYDKDFNNEADTPDNFQSRRPNTSFCFLDIRSPGLGDTAMYLCATSRGRRGQGLTEAFFGQGTRLTVV.

The CDR3 spells CASSKLAGSYEQYF. As DNA, the CDR3 is TGTGCCAGCAGCAAACTAGCGGGGTCCTACGAGCAGTACTTC. The V gene is TRBV7-2, the J gene TRBJ2-7, with 10 bases aligning to TRBD2. The CDR3 covers 14 residues. V was clipped by 5 bases and J by 1 base; unmatched bases: 2. CDR1 and CDR2 from the germline V gene are SGHTA and FQGNSA.

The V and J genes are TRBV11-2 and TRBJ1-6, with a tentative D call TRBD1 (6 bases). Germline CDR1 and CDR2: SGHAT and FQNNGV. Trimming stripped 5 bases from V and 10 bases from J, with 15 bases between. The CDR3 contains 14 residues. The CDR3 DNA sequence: TGTGCCAGCAGCCCGGGCCTAGACAGGTCACCCCTCCACTTT. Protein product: CASSPGLDRSPLHF.

The CDR3 DNA follows: TGTGCCAGCAGCGTAGACCCGCCCGGGCTAGTTGATAAGACCCAGTACTTC. Its translation is CASSVDPPGLVDKTQYF. The rearrangement joins TRBV9 to TRBJ2-5; D call uncertain. Germline V gives CDR1 SGDLS, CDR2 YYNGEE. The CDR3 totals 17 residues. The V and J ends lost 0 bases and 6 bases respectively, with 21 bases between them.

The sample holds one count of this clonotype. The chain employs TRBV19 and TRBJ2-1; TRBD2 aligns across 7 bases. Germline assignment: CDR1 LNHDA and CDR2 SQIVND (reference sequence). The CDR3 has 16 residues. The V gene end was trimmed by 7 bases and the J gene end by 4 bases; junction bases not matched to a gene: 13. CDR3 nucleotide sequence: TGTGCCAGTACCAGGGAGGGGTGGTCTCTTTACAATGAGCAGTTCTTC. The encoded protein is CASTREGWSLYNEQFF.

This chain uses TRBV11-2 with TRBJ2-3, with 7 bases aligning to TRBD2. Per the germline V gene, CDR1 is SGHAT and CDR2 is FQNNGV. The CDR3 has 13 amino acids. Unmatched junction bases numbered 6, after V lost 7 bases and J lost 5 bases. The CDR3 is CASKGGRGDTQYF. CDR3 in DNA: TGTGCCAGCAAAGGAGGGAGGGGAGATACGCAGTATTTT.

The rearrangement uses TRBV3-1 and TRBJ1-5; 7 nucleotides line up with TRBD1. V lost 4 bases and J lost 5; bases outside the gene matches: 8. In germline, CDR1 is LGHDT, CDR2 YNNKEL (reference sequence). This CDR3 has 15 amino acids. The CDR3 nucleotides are TGTGCCAGCAGCCTCGGTGGGACAGTCGATCAGCCCCAGCATTTT. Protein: CASSLGGTVDQPQHF.

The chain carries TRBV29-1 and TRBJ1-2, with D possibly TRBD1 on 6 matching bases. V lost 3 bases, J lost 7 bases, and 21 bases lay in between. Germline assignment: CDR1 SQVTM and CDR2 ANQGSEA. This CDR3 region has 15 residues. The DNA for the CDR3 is TGCAGCGTTGAGCGAACCGGGACACCCAAGGTTGGCTACACCTTC. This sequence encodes CSVERTGTPKVGYTF.

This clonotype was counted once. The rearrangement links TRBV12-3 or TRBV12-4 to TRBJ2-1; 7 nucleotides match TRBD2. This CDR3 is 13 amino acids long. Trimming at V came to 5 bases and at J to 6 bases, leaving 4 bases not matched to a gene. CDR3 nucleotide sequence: TGTGCCAGCAGTAGACTAGCCCCCAATGAGCAGTTCTTC. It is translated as CASSRLAPNEQFF.

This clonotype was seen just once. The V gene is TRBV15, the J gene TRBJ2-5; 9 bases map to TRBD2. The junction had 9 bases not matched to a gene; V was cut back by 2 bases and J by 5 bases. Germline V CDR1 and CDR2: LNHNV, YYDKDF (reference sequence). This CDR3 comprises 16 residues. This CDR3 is CATSRKSGGNRETQYF. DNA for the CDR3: TGTGCCACCAGCAGAAAAAGCGGGGGGAATAGGGAGACCCAGTACTTC.